Listed below are T cell receptor beta chains from one sample, sequenced in a study of cytomegalovirus exposure and HLA in healthy donors. This table comes from immunoSEQ multiplex PCR, and its TCRdb copy is limited to in-frame clones, with some not included. There are roughly 110,000 clones in the sample; around 76% occur only once, and approximately 2.4% lies in the top ten. The specimen sequenced was PBMCs. The receptor source for this set is a man aged 30-40 years in good health and CMV-seropositive. Both conserved end residues are part of each CDR3. Each record gives: D gene, V gene, clone size, J gene, CDR3 protein, CDR3 DNA. A D gene is named only where the DNA matches it firmly. Some rows mark clone size as missing; the rest say once, few, many or name a class of expanded clone.

.	TRBV10-3	.	TRBJ2-1	CATADYYNEQFF	TGTGCCACCGCGGACTACTACAATGAGCAGTTCTTC
.	TRBV7-9	.	TRBJ2-7	CASSLSQTTYEQYF	TGTGCCAGCAGCTTATCACAGACAACCTACGAGCAGTACTTC
.	TRBV5-4	.	TRBJ1-1	CASSLDAFGTEAFF	TGTGCCAGCAGCTTGGACGCGTTCGGCACTGAAGCTTTCTTT
.	TRBV7-9	.	TRBJ2-5	CASSDQGQETQYF	TGTGCCAGCAGCGACCAGGGGCAAGAGACCCAGTACTTC
.	TRBV27	.	TRBJ1-6	CASHTEGSPLHF	TGTGCCAGTCACACAGAGGGTTCACCCCTCCACTTT
.	TRBV7-3	.	TRBJ2-1	CASSLGGSHEQFF	TGTGCCAGCAGCTTAGGAGGTTCCCATGAGCAGTTCTTC
.	TRBV27	.	TRBJ2-2	CASSLPQGYRTGELFF	TGTGCCAGCAGTTTACCGCAGGGGTATAGGACCGGGGAGCTGTTTTTT
.	TRBV5-5	.	TRBJ1-2	CASKSVGQGGYTF	TGTGCCAGCAAATCGGTAGGGCAGGGGGGCTACACCTTC
.	TRBV27	.	TRBJ2-7	CASPVPGHLYEQYF	TGTGCCAGCCCGGTACCGGGACACCTCTACGAGCAGTACTTC
TRBD2	TRBV18	once	TRBJ2-7	CASSPGGSGGTYEQYF	TGTGCCAGCTCACCAGGCGGTAGCGGGGGAACCTACGAGCAGTACTTC
.	TRBV10-3	.	TRBJ1-1	CAISDGYTGTTNTEAFF	TGTGCCATCAGTGATGGTTATACGGGGACAACGAACACTGAAGCTTTCTTT
TRBD1	TRBV4-1	.	TRBJ1-3	CASSQDRGGNTIYF	TGCGCCAGCAGCCAAGACAGGGGGGGAAACACCATATATTTT
.	TRBV6-5	.	TRBJ1-1	CASSRRGFTEAFF	TGTGCCAGCAGCCGAAGGGGGTTTACTGAAGCTTTCTTT